A selection of T cell receptor beta chains follows, all from one sample in a study of cytomegalovirus exposure and HLA in healthy donors. Clones were sequenced by immunoSEQ multiplex PCR, and TCRdb holds only the in-frame ones, with some missing. The sample includes 120,000 or so clones, 83% of them seen just once. The specimen was PBMCs. The receptors stem from a woman between 35 and 50 years old in good health and CMV-seropositive. The CDR3 runs from the conserved cysteine through the conserved F or W. A D gene is named only where the DNA matches it firmly. Rows give clone size only sometimes, using once, few, many, or a class for an expanded clone.

>TRBJ2-7|TRBD1|TRBV7-8|-
TGTGCCAGCAGCCGACCCCCGGGACAGGGATCCTACGAGCAGTACTTC
CASSRPPGQGSYEQYF
>TRBJ1-4|-|TRBV30|-
TGTGCCTGGAGTGTTGCTGAACGGCGGGGAAAACTGTTTTTT
CAWSVAERRGKLFF
>TRBJ2-2|-|TRBV4-3|-
TGCGCCAGCAGCCAAGATAGGGGAGGAGGCACCGGGGAGCTGTTTTTT
CASSQDRGGGTGELFF
>TRBJ2-4|-|TRBV28|-
TGTGCCAGCAGTCCACCAGGTAGCGGCATTCAGTACTTC
CASSPPGSGIQYF
>TRBJ2-3|-|TRBV18|-
TGTGCCAGCTCCCTCTCGGACGGACTTAGCACAGATACGCAGTATTTT
CASSLSDGLSTDTQYF
>TRBJ1-2|-|TRBV30|-
TGTGCCTGGAGTGTAACAGGGTTTCAAGGCTACACCTTC
CAWSVTGFQGYTF
>TRBJ1-6|-|TRBV9|-
TGTGCCAGCAGCGTAGTATTGAATTCACCCCTCCACTTT
CASSVVLNSPLHF
>TRBJ2-5|TRBD2|TRBV19|-
TGTGCCAGTAGTATATGGACTAGCGGGAGGTATCAAGAGACCCAGTACTTC
CASSIWTSGRYQETQYF
>TRBJ2-1|-|TRBV5-4|-
TGTGCCAGCAGCTCCCAGAGGTGGGCCTACAATGAGCAGTTCTTC
CASSSQRWAYNEQFF
>TRBJ2-3|TRBD2|TRBV15|once
TGTGCCACCAGCAGAGATCCCTTCCCGGGACTAGCGGGAGAAAGGGGCACAGATACGCAGTATTTT
CATSRDPFPGLAGERGTDTQYF
>TRBJ1-2|-|TRBV10-3|-
TGTGCCATCAGAGACCCAGCTAGCAGTAACTATGGCTACACCTTC
CAIRDPASSNYGYTF
>TRBJ2-3|TRBD2|TRBV19|-
TGTGCCAGTAGCATGATCATAGCGGGGGACACAGATACGCAGTATTTT
CASSMIIAGDTDTQYF
>TRBJ2-7|-|TRBV28|-
TGTGCCAGCAAGGCTAGCGCTCCCTCGGAGCAGTACTTC
CASKASAPSEQYF
>TRBJ1-1|-|TRBV7-6|-
TGTGCCAGCAGCTTAGATAATTGGAACACTGAAGCTTTCTTT
CASSLDNWNTEAFF
>TRBJ2-7|-|TRBV11-2|-
TGTGCCAGCAGCTTTGGAGGGGCGTCCTACGAGCAGTACTTC
CASSFGGASYEQYF
>TRBJ2-3|TRBD2|TRBV27|-
TGTGCCAGCAGTTTAAGGACTAGCGGGATAGATACGCAGTATTTT
CASSLRTSGIDTQYF
>TRBJ1-1|TRBD1|TRBV7-3|once
TGTGCCAGCAGCCCCCGACAGGGTCAGGGCACTGAAGCTTTCTTT
CASSPRQGQGTEAFF
>TRBJ2-3|-|TRBV5-1|-
TGCGCCAGCAGCTCCGGACAGGCGGGGTTGACAGATACGCAGTATTTT
CASSSGQAGLTDTQYF
>TRBJ2-7|TRBD2|TRBV30|few
TGTGCCTGGACCCCGGGGGGGGCGGTACCGAATTACGAGCAGTACTTC
CAWTPGGAVPNYEQYF
>TRBJ2-7|TRBD1|TRBV7-6|-
TGTGCCAGCAGCTTGTCGACAGGGTTTCAGGGCGAGCAGTACTTC
CASSLSTGFQGEQYF
>TRBJ1-2|-|TRBV2|-
TGTGCCAGCAGTACCCGGCCCGCGGGCTATGGCTACACCTTC
CASSTRPAGYGYTF
>TRBJ1-1|-|TRBV5-1|-
TGCGCCAGCAGCTTGGAACCGGGGAACACTGAAGCTTTCTTT
CASSLEPGNTEAFF
>TRBJ2-1|TRBD2|TRBV5-4|-
TGTGCCAGCAGCTCTTCGTTAGGACTAGCTTACTACAATGAGCAGTTCTTC
CASSSSLGLAYYNEQFF
>TRBJ2-1|TRBD2|TRBV7-2|-
TGTGCCAGCAGCTTAGGATCTAGCGGGAGTCCCAATGAGCAGTTCTTC
CASSLGSSGSPNEQFF
>TRBJ2-2|-|TRBV13|-
TGTGCCAGCAGCCCCAAGGGGGGGACCGGGGAGCTGTTTTTT
CASSPKGGTGELFF
>TRBJ1-2|-|TRBV5-1|-
TGCGCCAGCAGCTTGACAGAAGGGAGAAACTATGGCTACACCTTC
CASSLTEGRNYGYTF
>TRBJ2-7|TRBD2|TRBV27|-
TGTGCCAGCAGTCCCTCCCCCGCGGGGGGCTTCCACGAGCAGTACTTC
CASSPSPAGGFHEQYF
>TRBJ2-4|TRBD1|TRBV5-1|few
TGCGCCAGCACTAGAAGGCAGGGGGAAAACATTCAGTACTTC
CASTRRQGENIQYF
>TRBJ1-4|TRBD1|TRBV7-8|-
TGTGCCAGCAGCTTTAGGCCAGGGGGTGAAAAACTGTTTTTT
CASSFRPGGEKLFF